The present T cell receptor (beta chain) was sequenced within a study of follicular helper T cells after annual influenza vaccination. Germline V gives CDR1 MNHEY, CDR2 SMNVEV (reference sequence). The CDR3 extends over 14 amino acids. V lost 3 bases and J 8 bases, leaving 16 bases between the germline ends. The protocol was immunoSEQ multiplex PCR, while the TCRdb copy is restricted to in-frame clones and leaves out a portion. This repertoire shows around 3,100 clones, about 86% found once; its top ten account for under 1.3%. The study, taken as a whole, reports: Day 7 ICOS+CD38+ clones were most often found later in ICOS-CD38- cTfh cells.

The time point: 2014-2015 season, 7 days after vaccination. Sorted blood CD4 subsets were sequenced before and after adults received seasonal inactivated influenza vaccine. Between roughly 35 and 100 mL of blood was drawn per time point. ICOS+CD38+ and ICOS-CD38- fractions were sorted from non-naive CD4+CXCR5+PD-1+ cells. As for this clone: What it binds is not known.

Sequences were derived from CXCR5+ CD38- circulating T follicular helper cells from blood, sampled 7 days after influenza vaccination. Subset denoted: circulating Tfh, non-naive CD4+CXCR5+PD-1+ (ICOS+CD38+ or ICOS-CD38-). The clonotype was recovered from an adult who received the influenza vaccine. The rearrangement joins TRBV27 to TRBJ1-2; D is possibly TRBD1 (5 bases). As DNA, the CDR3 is TGTGCCAGCAGTTTGTCAGGGACGGTGTTGGGCTACACCTTC. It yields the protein CASSLSGTVLGYTF.